This T cell receptor beta chain comes out of a study of immune cell composition in non-small cell lung cancer. Study-wide results and limits: It was not proven that tumour-reactive clones equal dominant tumour-associated clones. In adenocarcinoma, maximal tumour-associated clone frequency tracked TIL tumour reactivity. Clones >0.5% enriched in tumour were rarer in adenocarcinoma (roughly 35%) than squamous (approximately 80%).

Repertoires were generated with immunoSEQ multiplex PCR, while TCRdb's copy carries only in-frame clones and drops some. This sample has 13,000 to 15,000 clones, with approximately 80% found just once. Trimming cost V 4 bases and J 4 bases, with 20 bases left between them. The CDR3 is made up of 16 amino acids. CDR1 is SGHNT, CDR2 YYREEE, per germline (reference sequence). To note about this clone: Its antigen is unknown.

The sequence was obtained from a human donor with non-small cell lung cancer. The V call is TRBV5-4, the J call TRBJ1-1, with TRBD1 as a possible D gene (5 bases). Material: lung tumor tissue. In DNA, the CDR3 is TGTGCCAGCAGCCCTCAGGGAGGAGGATGGGCCACTGAAGCTTTCTTT. This codes for CASSPQGGGWATEAFF.